The 2 T cell receptor beta chains reported below all come from one sample, sequenced in a study of blood T cell repertoires in COVID-19. TCRdb's table, derived via immunoSEQ multiplex PCR, lists solely in-frame clones and lacks some. The sample yields under 40,000 clones, 90% seen once. Sequenced: peripheral blood. These receptors originate from a man between 60 and 75 years old with active or convalescent COVID-19.

The chain joins TRBV6-4 to TRBJ2-1, with 9 bases lining up with TRBD2. CDR1 and CDR2 from the germline V gene are MRHNA and SNTAGT. CDR3 length: 15 residues. The ends lost 5 bases at V and 1 base at J; junction bases unmatched: 3. The CDR3 region has the DNA TGTGCCAGCAGTCATAGCGGGAGTTCCTACAATGAGCAGTTCTTC. This translates into CASSHSGSSYNEQFF.

In this sample, this clone turned up once. The sample has other DNA sequences that encode this CDR3 too. CDR3 in DNA: TGCGCCAGCAGCTCACGACAGGGGGCTGAAAAACTGTTTTTT. Amino acids: CASSSRQGAEKLFF. The J gene is TRBJ1-4, the V gene TRBV5-1; 10 bases match TRBD1. Germline V gene sequence: CDR1 SGHRS, CDR2 YFSETQ. The CDR3 is made up of 14 amino acids. The V gene end was trimmed by 3 bases and the J gene end by 7 bases; junction bases not matched to a gene: 3.